These 17 T cell receptor beta chains share one sample of origin, sequenced in a study of blood T cell repertoires in COVID-19. Clones were read by immunoSEQ multiplex PCR, and TCRdb kept only the in-frame ones, dropping some. The sample contains 250,000 or so clones, less than 90% of which appear only once. Sequencing was done on a sample of peripheral blood. Receptors originate from a man aged 25-45 years with active or convalescent COVID-19.

The rearrangement links TRBV7-2 to TRBJ2-1; 7 nucleotides match TRBD2. J lost 9 bases, V lost 5 bases, and 13 bases had no gene match. CDR1 and CDR2 from the germline V gene are SGHTA and FQGNSA. The CDR3 is made up of 15 amino acids. The CDR3 spells CASSATSPGGSEQFF. CDR3 DNA sequence: TGTGCCAGCAGCGCGACTAGCCCAGGCGGGAGTGAGCAGTTCTTC.

The rearrangement joins TRBV14 to TRBJ2-1; D perhaps matches TRBD2 (7 bases). This CDR3 has 19 residues. CDR1 and CDR2 from the germline V gene are SGHDN and FVKESK. Trimming left V 1 base short and J 0 bases short, with 19 bases between. The CDR3 protein is CASSQVFRGGPTSYNEQFF. The CDR3 region has the DNA TGTGCCAGCAGCCAAGTATTTCGCGGGGGCCCAACCTCCTACAATGAGCAGTTCTTC.

This clone was observed a single time. The rearrangement joins TRBV28 to TRBJ2-5; D may be TRBD1 (6 bases). Germline V lookup: CDR1 MDHEN, CDR2 SYDVKM. The CDR3 extends over 16 amino acids. V lost 6 bases and J 5 bases, leaving 22 bases between the germline ends. CDR3 residues: CASSRGPRGSRETQYF. The CDR3, as DNA: TGTGCCAGCAGCCGTGGGCCCAGGGGATCGCGCGAGACCCAGTACTTC.

This rearrangement joins TRBV18 to TRBJ2-5, with 9 bases fitting TRBD1. Germline CDR1 KGHSH, CDR2 LQKENI. The CDR3 spans 15 residues. V lost 4 bases, J lost 7 bases, and 10 bases stayed unmatched. The CDR3 region is CASSLQDRGSATQYF. DNA of the CDR3: TGTGCCAGCTCACTCCAGGACAGGGGATCGGCGACCCAGTACTTC.

V gene TRBV5-1 combines with J gene TRBJ2-3; D is possibly TRBD2 (5 bases). V was clipped by 0 bases and J by 4 bases, with 21 bases between them. The V gene's germline CDR1 is SGHRS and CDR2 YFSETQ. The CDR3 is made up of 18 amino acids. The CDR3 region has the DNA TGCGCCAGCAGCTTGGGAGGTGCGGGTTCTAGTTCCCCAGATACGCAGTATTTT. Translating gives CASSLGGAGSSSPDTQYF. The whole variable domain, remainder taken from reference TRBV5-1 and TRBJ2-3, is KAGVTQTPRYLIKTRGQQVTLSCSPISGHRSVSWYQQTPGQGLQFLFEYFSETQRNKGNFPGRFSGRQFSNSRSEMNVSTLELGDSALYLCASSLGGAGSSSPDTQYFGPGTRLTVL.

The chain carries TRBV7-2 and TRBJ2-2; 9 nucleotides align to TRBD2. The germline V gene encodes CDR1 SGHTA and CDR2 FQGNSA. V lost 5 bases and J lost 5; bases outside the gene matches: 9. The CDR3 length is 16 residues. CDR3 nucleotides: TGTGCCAGCAGCCTTACGCTAGCGGGGAGGACCGGGGAGCTGTTTTTT. The encoded protein is CASSLTLAGRTGELFF.

V is TRBV5-1 and J is TRBJ2-1, with no clear D. Per germline, CDR1 SGHRS and CDR2 YFSETQ. V was trimmed by 1 base and J by 4 bases, leaving 12 bases between them. The CDR3 has 15 residues. CDR3 DNA: TGCGCCAGCAGCTTGCGGGTGGGTCAGTACAATGAGCAGTTCTTC. This sequence encodes CASSLRVGQYNEQFF.

This sequence joins TRBV6-4 and TRBJ1-5, with D possibly TRBD1 on 5 matching bases. Trimming took off 3 bases at V and 4 bases at J, with 13 bases between the two ends. In germline, CDR1 is MRHNA, CDR2 SNTAGT. This CDR3 region has 15 residues. The chain's CDR3 is CASSESQGGNQPQHF. The CDR3 DNA sequence: TGTGCCAGCAGTGAAAGTCAGGGTGGGAATCAGCCCCAGCATTTT.

The rearrangement links TRBV13 to TRBJ2-1; 9 bases fit TRBD2. Losses at the gene ends were 5 bases for V and 0 bases for J; bases not matched to a gene: 2. CDR3 length equals 15 residues. The germline CDR1 and CDR2 sequences are PRHDT and FYEKMQ (reference sequence). The chain's CDR3 is CASSVSGGSYNEQFF. CDR3 sequence (DNA): TGTGCCAGCAGCGTTAGCGGGGGCTCCTACAATGAGCAGTTCTTC.

The chain recombines TRBV5-1 with TRBJ2-2; 9 bases match TRBD1. The CDR3 has 15 amino acids. V was clipped by 4 bases and J by 6 bases; unmatched bases: 7. The germline V gene encodes CDR1 SGHRS and CDR2 YFSETQ. The CDR3 is CASSVGDRAAGELFF. DNA for the CDR3: TGCGCCAGCAGCGTGGGGGACAGGGCGGCCGGGGAGCTGTTTTTT.

J is TRBJ2-7 and V is TRBV27, with TRBD1 matching over 7 bases. The V gene end was trimmed by 5 bases and the J gene end by 0 bases; junction bases not matched to a gene: 10. The CDR3 covers 16 residues. Germline CDR1 and CDR2: MNHEY and SMNVEV (reference sequence). CDR3 sequence (DNA): TGTGCCAGCAGTCTGAAACCGGGACAGAGCTCCTACGAGCAGTACTTC. It translates to CASSLKPGQSSYEQYF.

The chain recombines TRBV24-1 with TRBJ2-3; 7 positions match TRBD2. Germline V gene data show CDR1 as KGHDR and CDR2 as SFDVKD. The CDR3 extends over 17 amino acids. Trimming took 3 bases from V and 2 from J; bases not matched to a gene: 10. CDR3 DNA sequence: TGTGCCACCAGTGATGCAAGACTAGCCGCCACCACAGATACGCAGTATTTT. It is translated as CATSDARLAATTDTQYF.

The CDR3 is CASSLEPLASKYNEQFF. In nucleotides, the CDR3 is TGTGCCAGCAGCTTAGAGCCGCTAGCTTCCAAATACAATGAGCAGTTCTTC. V usage is TRBV11-2 and J usage is TRBJ2-1, with a tentative D call TRBD2 (5 bases). CDR3 size: 17 residues. CDR1 is SGHAT, CDR2 FQNNGV, per germline. V was cut by 0 bases and J by 4 bases, with 16 bases left in between.

This sequence joins TRBV7-2 and TRBJ2-2; D perhaps matches TRBD2 (7 bases). The V gene's germline CDR1 is SGHTA and CDR2 FQGNSA. The CDR3 covers 14 residues. Trimming took 11 bases from V and 3 from J, leaving 16 bases between them. CDR3 loop: CASQEGGYTGELFF. CDR3 sequence (DNA): TGTGCCTCGCAAGAGGGGGGGTACACCGGGGAGCTGTTTTTT.

The gene calls are TRBV5-4 and TRBJ2-1; D call uncertain. Germline CDR1 reads SGHNT; CDR2 reads YYREEE (reference sequence). The CDR3 extends over 15 amino acids. The V gene lost 0 bases and the J gene lost 6 bases, with 13 bases spanning the gap. In nucleotides, the CDR3 is TGTGCCAGCAGCTTGGTCGGGTCCAAATTCAATGAGCAGTTCTTC. It is translated as CASSLVGSKFNEQFF.

The V gene is TRBV7-9, the J gene TRBJ2-5; D perhaps matches TRBD1 (6 bases). CDR1 and CDR2 from the germline V gene are SEHNR and FQNEAQ (reference sequence). Between the trimmed V and J ends, which lost 0 bases and 3 bases, there was a span of 20 bases. The CDR3 covers 18 residues. The chain's CDR3 is CASSLAPWSGDLEETQYF. The CDR3 bases are TGTGCCAGCAGCTTAGCGCCTTGGTCAGGGGATCTCGAAGAGACCCAGTACTTC.

The table lists this clone with a few counts. The chain joins TRBV6-2 or TRBV6-3 to TRBJ1-5; D gene uncertain. Germline values: CDR1 MNHEY, CDR2 SVGEGT. The CDR3 totals 13 residues. Trimming took 6 bases from V and 7 from J, leaving 13 bases between them. The CDR3 DNA reads TGTGCCAGCAGCCTCGACATCGTGCAGCCCCAGCATTTT. This sequence encodes CASSLDIVQPQHF.